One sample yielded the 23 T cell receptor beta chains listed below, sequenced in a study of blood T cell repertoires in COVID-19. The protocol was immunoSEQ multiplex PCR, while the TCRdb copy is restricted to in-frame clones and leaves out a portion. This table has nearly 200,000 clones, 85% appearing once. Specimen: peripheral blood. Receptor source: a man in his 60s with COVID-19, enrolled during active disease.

This chain's CDR3 is CASSQTGGTETQYF. DNA of the CDR3: TGTGCCAGCAGCCAGACAGGGGGCACGGAGACCCAGTACTTC. The chain recombines TRBV7-7 with TRBJ2-5; 10 bases are a match to TRBD1. Germline V gene data show CDR1 as SSHAT and CDR2 as FNYEAQ (reference sequence). CDR3 length: 14 amino acids. J was trimmed by 5 bases and V by 5 bases; bases with no gene match: 5.

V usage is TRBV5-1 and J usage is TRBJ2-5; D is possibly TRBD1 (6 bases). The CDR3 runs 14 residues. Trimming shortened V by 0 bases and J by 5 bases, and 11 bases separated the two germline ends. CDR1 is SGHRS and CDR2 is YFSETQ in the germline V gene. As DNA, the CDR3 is TGCGCCAGCAGCTTGGGAGGGGGAAGGGAGACCCAGTACTTC. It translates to CASSLGGGRETQYF. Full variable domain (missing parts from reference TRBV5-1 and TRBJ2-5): KAGVTQTPRYLIKTRGQQVTLSCSPISGHRSVSWYQQTPGQGLQFLFEYFSETQRNKGNFPGRFSGRQFSNSRSEMNVSTLELGDSALYLCASSLGGGRETQYFGPGTRLLVL.

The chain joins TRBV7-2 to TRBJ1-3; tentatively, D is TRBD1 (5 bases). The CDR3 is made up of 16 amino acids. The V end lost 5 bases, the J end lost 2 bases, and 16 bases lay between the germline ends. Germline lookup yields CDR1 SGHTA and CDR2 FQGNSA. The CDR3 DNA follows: TGTGCCAGCAGCCGCGCCCCAGGGTTAACTGGAAACACCATATATTTT. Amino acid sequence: CASSRAPGLTGNTIYF.

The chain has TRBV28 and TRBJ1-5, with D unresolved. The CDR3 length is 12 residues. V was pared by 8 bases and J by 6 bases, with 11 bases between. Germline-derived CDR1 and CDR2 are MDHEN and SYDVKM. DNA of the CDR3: TGTGCCAGCCGCCTCACAGCTCAGCCCCAGCATTTT. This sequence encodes CASRLTAQPQHF.

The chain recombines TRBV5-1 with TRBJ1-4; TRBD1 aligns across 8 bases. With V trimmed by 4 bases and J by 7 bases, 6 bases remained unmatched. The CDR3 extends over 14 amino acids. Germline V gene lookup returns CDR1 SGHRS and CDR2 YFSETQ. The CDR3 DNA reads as TGCGCCAGCAGCCCAGGGGGCTTGAGTGAAAAACTGTTTTTT. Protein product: CASSPGGLSEKLFF.

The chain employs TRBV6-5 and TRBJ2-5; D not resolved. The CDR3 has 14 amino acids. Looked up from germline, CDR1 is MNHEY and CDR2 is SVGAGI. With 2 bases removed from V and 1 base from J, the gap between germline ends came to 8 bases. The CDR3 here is CASSYGTAQETQYF. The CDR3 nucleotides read TGTGCCAGCAGTTACGGTACAGCCCAAGAGACCCAGTACTTC.

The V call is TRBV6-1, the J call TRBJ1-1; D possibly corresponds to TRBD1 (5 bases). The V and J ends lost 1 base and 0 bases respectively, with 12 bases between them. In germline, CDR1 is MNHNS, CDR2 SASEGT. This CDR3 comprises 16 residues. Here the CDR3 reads CASSEEIRGMNTEAFF. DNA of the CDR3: TGTGCCAGCAGTGAAGAAATAAGGGGAATGAACACTGAAGCTTTCTTT.

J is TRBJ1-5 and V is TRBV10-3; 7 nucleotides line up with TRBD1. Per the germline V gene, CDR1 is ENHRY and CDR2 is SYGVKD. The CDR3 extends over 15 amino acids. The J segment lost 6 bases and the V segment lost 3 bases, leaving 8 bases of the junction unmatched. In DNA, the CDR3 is TGTGCCATCAGTGAAGGATCAGGGGGGAGTCAGCCCCAGCATTTT. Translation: CAISEGSGGSQPQHF.

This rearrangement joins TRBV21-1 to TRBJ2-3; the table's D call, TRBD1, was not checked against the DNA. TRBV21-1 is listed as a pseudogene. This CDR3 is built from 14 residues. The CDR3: CASTKDRDSDTQYF. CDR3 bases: TGTGCCAGCACCAAGGACAGGGATTCGGATACGCAGTATTTT.

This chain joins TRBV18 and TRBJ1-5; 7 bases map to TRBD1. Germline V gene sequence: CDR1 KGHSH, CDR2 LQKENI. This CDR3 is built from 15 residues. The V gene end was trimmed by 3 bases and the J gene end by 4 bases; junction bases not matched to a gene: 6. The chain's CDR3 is CASSPREGANQPQHF. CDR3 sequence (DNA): TGTGCCAGCTCACCTCGGGAGGGGGCAAATCAGCCCCAGCATTTT.

The CDR3 reads CASKTGGGQPQHF. CDR3 sequence (DNA): TGTGCCAGCAAAACAGGGGGAGGTCAGCCCCAGCATTTT. The chain employs TRBV27 and TRBJ1-5; 8 bases are a match to TRBD1. This CDR3 has 13 amino acids. Per germline, CDR1 MNHEY and CDR2 SMNVEV (reference sequence). V dropped 7 bases and J dropped 6; count of bases not matched to a gene: 5.

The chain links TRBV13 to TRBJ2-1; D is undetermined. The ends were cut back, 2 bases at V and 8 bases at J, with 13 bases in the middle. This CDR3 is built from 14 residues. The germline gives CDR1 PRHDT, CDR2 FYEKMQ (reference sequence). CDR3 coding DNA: TGTGCCAGCAGCTTATACCAGGTGGGCTATGAGCAGTTCTTC. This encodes CASSLYQVGYEQFF.

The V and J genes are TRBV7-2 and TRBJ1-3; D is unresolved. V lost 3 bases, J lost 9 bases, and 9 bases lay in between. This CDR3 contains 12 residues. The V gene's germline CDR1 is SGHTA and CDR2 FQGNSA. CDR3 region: CASSFGKPTIYF. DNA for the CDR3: TGTGCCAGCAGCTTCGGTAAACCCACCATATATTTT.

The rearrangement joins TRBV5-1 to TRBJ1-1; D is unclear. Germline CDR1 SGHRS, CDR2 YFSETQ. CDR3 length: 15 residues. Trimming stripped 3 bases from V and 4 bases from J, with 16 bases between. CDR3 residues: CASSWGWEEGTEAFF. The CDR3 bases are TGCGCCAGCAGCTGGGGTTGGGAGGAGGGCACTGAAGCTTTCTTT.

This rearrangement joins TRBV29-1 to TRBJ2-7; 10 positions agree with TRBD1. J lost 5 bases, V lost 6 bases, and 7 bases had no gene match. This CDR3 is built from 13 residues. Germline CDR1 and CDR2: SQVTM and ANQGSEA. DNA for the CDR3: TGCAGCGTCTCCAGACAGGGGGCCCACGAGCAGTACTTC. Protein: CSVSRQGAHEQYF.

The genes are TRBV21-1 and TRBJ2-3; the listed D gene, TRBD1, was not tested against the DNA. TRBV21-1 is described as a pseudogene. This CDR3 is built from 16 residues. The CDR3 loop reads CASSSLLTGGSDTQYF. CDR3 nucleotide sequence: TGTGCCAGCAGCTCTCTCTTGACAGGGGGCTCAGATACGCAGTATTTT.

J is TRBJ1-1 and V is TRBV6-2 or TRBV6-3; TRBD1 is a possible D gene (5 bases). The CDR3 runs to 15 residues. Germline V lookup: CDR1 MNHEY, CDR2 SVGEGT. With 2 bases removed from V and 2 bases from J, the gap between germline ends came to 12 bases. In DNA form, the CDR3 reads TGTGCCAGCAGTTACCGCGGGACGGCTAACACTGAAGCTTTCTTT. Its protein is CASSYRGTANTEAFF.

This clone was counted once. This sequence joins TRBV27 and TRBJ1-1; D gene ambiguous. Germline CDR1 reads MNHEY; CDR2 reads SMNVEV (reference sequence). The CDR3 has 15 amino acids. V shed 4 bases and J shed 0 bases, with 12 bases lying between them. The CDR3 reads CASSSPSGMNTEAFF. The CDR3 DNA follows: TGTGCCAGCAGTTCCCCCTCAGGCATGAACACTGAAGCTTTCTTT.

CDR3 in DNA: TGTGCCAGCAGTCCCCGGGACACGAGTAATGAAAAACTGTTTTTT. Amino acids: CASSPRDTSNEKLFF. V and J are TRBV6-6 and TRBJ1-4; a weak D match, TRBD1 (6 bases). The CDR3 totals 15 residues. Germline V lookup: CDR1 MNHNY, CDR2 SVGAGI (reference sequence). Trimming stripped 5 bases from V and 4 bases from J, with 14 bases between.

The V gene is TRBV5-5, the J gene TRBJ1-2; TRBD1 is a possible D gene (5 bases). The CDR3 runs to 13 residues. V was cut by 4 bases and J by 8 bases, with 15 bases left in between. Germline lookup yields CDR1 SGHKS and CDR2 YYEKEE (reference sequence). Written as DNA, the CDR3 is TGTGCCAGCAGCAAGGCGGGGGGGGACGGCTACACCTTC. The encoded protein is CASSKAGGDGYTF. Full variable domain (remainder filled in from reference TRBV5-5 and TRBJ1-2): DAGVTQSPTHLIKTRGQQVTLRCSPISGHKSVSWYQQVLGQGPQFIFQYYEKEERGRGNFPDRFSARQFPNYSSELNVNALLLGDSALYLCASSKAGGDGYTFGSGTRLTVV.

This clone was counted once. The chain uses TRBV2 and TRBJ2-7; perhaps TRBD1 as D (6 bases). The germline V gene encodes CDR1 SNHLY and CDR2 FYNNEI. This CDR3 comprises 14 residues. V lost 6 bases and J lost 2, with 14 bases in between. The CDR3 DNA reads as TGTGCCAGCAGCGGTGGGACATCGACCTACGAGCAGTACTTC. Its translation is CASSGGTSTYEQYF. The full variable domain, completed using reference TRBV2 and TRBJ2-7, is EPEVTQTPSHQVTQMGQEVILRCVPISNHLYFYWYRQILGQKVEFLVSFYNNEISEKSEIFDDQFSVERPDGSNFTLKIRSTKLEDSAMYFCASSGGTSTYEQYFGPGTRLTVT.

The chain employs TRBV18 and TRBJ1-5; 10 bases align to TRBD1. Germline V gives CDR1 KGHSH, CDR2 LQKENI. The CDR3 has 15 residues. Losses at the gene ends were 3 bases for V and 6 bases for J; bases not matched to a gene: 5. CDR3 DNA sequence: TGTGCCAGCTCACCCACGACAGGGGGCCGTCAGCCCCAGCATTTT. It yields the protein CASSPTTGGRQPQHF.

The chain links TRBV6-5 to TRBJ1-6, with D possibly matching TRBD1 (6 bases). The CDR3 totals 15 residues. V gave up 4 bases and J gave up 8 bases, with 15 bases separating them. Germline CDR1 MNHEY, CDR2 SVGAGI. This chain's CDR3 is CASSWSVQGYSPLHF. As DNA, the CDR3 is TGTGCCAGCAGTTGGTCTGTACAGGGTTATTCACCCCTCCACTTT.